The source of this TCR beta chain is a study of T-cell reconstitution after alpha-beta-depleted transplantation in children (dated by TCRdb to the mid-2010s). For the study in its entirety: T-cell immune reconstitution after TCRalphabeta/CD19-depleted allogeneic hematopoietic cell transplantation in children was quantitatively tracked in the study by means of TCR repertoire profiling. General conclusions and limits of the study: In some patients, the high TCRbeta diversity seen at day 60 was put down to recipient T cells and intrathymic progenitors that had survived conditioning. The apparently early alphabetaT-cell count recovery about two months after transplant was reportedly dependent on only several hundred rapidly expanded clones derived from non-depleted graft cells. Hyperexpanded clone frequencies declined over subsequent months; after one year, T-cell counts and TCRbeta diversity were mostly attributed to newly produced T cells.

Libraries were built with PCR. The sequencer was an Illumina HiSeq 2500. TCR library preparation used molecular barcoding, with unique molecular identifiers applied to normalize quantification of the TCRbeta repertoire. TCRdb reprocessing: public reads trimmed at Q25 with fastp, clones called with MiXCR, in-frame beta chains kept. Records with the same CDR3 protein are collapsed into one entry carrying the most frequent genes and DNA. This sample gives under 300,000 distinct CDR3 sequences in total; approximately 10% of them show up just once. About 25% of the sample lies in the top ten. The treatment or condition label corresponds to: allogeneic hematopoietic cell transplantation with graft depleted of TCRalphabeta T cells and CD19 B cells. Transplant recipients were children who received TCRalphabeta/CD19-depleted allogeneic hematopoietic cell grafts. Taken from cysteine to phenylalanine, the CDR3 has 14 residues. Of the read, only the CDR3 DNA is kept; its 42 bases are in frame from base 1. The trim is 4 bases for V and 2 bases for J, with a gap of 8 bases between the germline ends. Based on the germline V gene, the CDR1 and CDR2 sequences are SGHAT and FQNNGV.

This clonotype was observed a handful of times. This receptor's antigen is unknown. Base qualities are missing; no much larger clone stands one base away. The V gene is TRBV11-2 and the J gene is TRBJ2-2, with the D gene too uncertain to name. This clonotype was obtained from a male patient between 2 and 10 years old who had a stem cell transplant for chronic granulomatous disease, so the T cells may come from the graft donor. The sequencing here drew on peripheral blood, taken 180 days after TCRalphabeta/CD19-depleted stem cell transplant. The sequence in DNA is TGTGCCAGCAGCTCCTTTGCCAACACCGGGGAGCTGTTTTTT. The encoded protein is CASSSFANTGELFF.